This entry concerns a single TCR beta chain. The sample originates from a study of blood T cell repertoires in COVID-19. The CDR3 has 15 residues. Deletions cut 0 bases from V and 4 bases from J, with 12 bases between. Germline V gene data show CDR1 as MNHEY and CDR2 as SMNVEV (reference sequence). Source study methods: Reference gene primer amplification gave estimated nucleated cell counts. Clones were sequenced by immunoSEQ multiplex PCR, and TCRdb holds only the in-frame ones, with some missing. The V and J calls and the clone size are those of that table, but D and trimming were determined from the DNA. This sample has approximately 220,000 clones, with about 83% found just once. Across about two dozen US areas, participants ranged in age from 18 to 89 years. Self-reported history from a screening survey and questionnaire set each donor's cohort. All recovered Cohort 3 donors got two negative PCRs, got clearance, or saw symptom resolution.

The chain recombines TRBV27 with TRBJ1-1; the D gene is possibly TRBD1 (5 bases). The specimen was PBMCs or T cells enriched from blood (not recorded which). The TCR originated in a woman aged 40 to 50 who had recovered from COVID-19. CDR3 coding DNA: TGTGCCAGCAGTTTATCGCGGACAACCGCCACTGAAGCTTTCTTT. It specifies CASSLSRTTATEAFF.